The 15 T cell receptor beta chains in this list originate from one sample, sequenced in a study of T cell changes during pregnancy in multiple sclerosis. Clones were sequenced by immunoSEQ multiplex PCR, and TCRdb holds only the in-frame ones, with some missing. The sample records tens of thousands of clones, about 93% being singletons. Material: CD4+ T cells from peripheral blood mononuclear cells, obtained in the third trimester of pregnancy. The source is a female donor with multiple sclerosis, enrolled in a pregnancy study.

This chain uses TRBV18 with TRBJ2-7; 11 nucleotides match TRBD1. Germline V gene lookup returns CDR1 KGHSH and CDR2 LQKENI. V lost 4 bases to trimming and J lost 5 bases; unmatched junction nucleotides: 4. The CDR3 runs 14 residues. This CDR3 reads CASSRQGQGDEQYF. CDR3 in DNA: TGTGCCAGCTCACGACAGGGACAGGGGGACGAGCAGTACTTC.

The chain has TRBV11-2 and TRBJ1-4; no reliable D call. CDR3 length: 14 residues. Germline V gene sequence: CDR1 SGHAT, CDR2 FQNNGV. V was trimmed by 4 bases and J by 8 bases, leaving 14 bases between them. CDR3 residues: CASSSVRLAEKLFF. The CDR3 region has the DNA TGTGCCAGCAGCTCAGTGAGGCTGGCCGAAAAACTGTTTTTT.

The chain carries TRBV25-1 and TRBJ1-6, with D perhaps matching TRBD1 (5 bases). The CDR3 length is 14 residues. CDR1 and CDR2 (germline): MGHDK, SYGVNS. V was shortened by 5 bases and J by 7 bases, with 12 bases between the two germline ends. In DNA form, the CDR3 reads TGTGCCAGCAGTATTCAGGGAAGCAATTCACCCCTCCACTTT. The encoded protein is CASSIQGSNSPLHF.

The CDR3: CASSPSGTAGDYGYTF. For the CDR3, the DNA is TGTGCCAGCAGCCCTAGTGGGACAGCCGGTGACTATGGCTACACCTTC. The chain recombines TRBV4-2 with TRBJ1-2; 7 nucleotides align to TRBD1. V dropped 4 bases and J dropped 3; count of bases not matched to a gene: 11. CDR3 length: 16 amino acids. Per germline, CDR1 LGHNA and CDR2 YNFKEQ.

This chain joins TRBV15 and TRBJ2-7; 7 positions match TRBD1. J was trimmed by 1 base and V by 0 bases; bases with no gene match: 0. Germline CDR1 reads LNHNV; CDR2 reads YYDKDF (reference sequence). The CDR3 sequence is 14 residues long. As DNA, the CDR3 is TGTGCCACCAGCAGAGAGGGACAGTCCTACGAGCAGTACTTC. Its translation is CATSREGQSYEQYF.

The chain links TRBV30 to TRBJ2-5, with 7 bases that match TRBD1. In germline, CDR1 is GTSNPN, CDR2 SVGIG (reference sequence). The CDR3 contains 15 residues. Losses at the gene ends were 3 bases for V and 7 bases for J; bases not matched to a gene: 14. The CDR3 region has the DNA TGTGCCTGGAGCCCCCCGGGACAGCGCGTTGGGACCCAGTACTTC. Translation: CAWSPPGQRVGTQYF.

This sequence joins TRBV5-1 and TRBJ2-1; TRBD2 agrees at 15 bases. In germline, CDR1 is SGHRS, CDR2 YFSETQ. This CDR3 contains 18 residues. J lost 2 bases, V lost 2 bases, and 5 bases had no gene match. In nucleotides, the CDR3 is TGCGCCAGCAGCTTACGGACTAGCGGGGGGGCCCCCTACAATGAGCAGTTCTTC. It encodes CASSLRTSGGAPYNEQFF.

The chain is built from TRBV19 and TRBJ2-3; D is unclear. The CDR3 is 14 residues long. Trimming took 2 bases from V and 3 from J, leaving 9 bases between them. Germline assignment: CDR1 LNHDA and CDR2 SQIVND (reference sequence). CDR3 coding DNA: TGTGCCAGTAGTATAAGCGCGGAGACAGATACGCAGTATTTT. This gives the protein CASSISAETDTQYF.

V usage is TRBV7-9 and J usage is TRBJ1-5, with 8 bases fitting TRBD1. Germline V CDR1 and CDR2: SEHNR, FQNEAQ (reference sequence). This CDR3 is built from 15 residues. With V trimmed by 2 bases and J by 3 bases, 3 bases remained unmatched. The CDR3 loop is CASSLQGAPNQPQHF. DNA of the CDR3: TGTGCCAGCAGCTTACAGGGGGCGCCCAATCAGCCCCAGCATTTT.

The rearrangement uses TRBV25-1 and TRBJ1-1, with 11 nucleotides matching TRBD1. Germline V CDR1 and CDR2: MGHDK, SYGVNS. The length of the CDR3 is 15 residues. Trimming cost V 1 base and J 4 bases; bases outside gene matches: 2. CDR3 loop: CASSESGTGGTEAFF. In nucleotides, the CDR3 is TGTGCCAGCAGTGAATCCGGGACAGGGGGCACTGAAGCTTTCTTT.

The chain combines TRBV15 with TRBJ2-1; D call uncertain. Germline CDR1 and CDR2: LNHNV and YYDKDF (reference sequence). CDR3 length equals 16 residues. With 0 bases removed from V and 5 bases from J, the gap between germline ends came to 14 bases. CDR3 loop: CATSRDRRRDNNEQFF. CDR3 DNA sequence: TGTGCCACCAGCAGAGATCGCCGCCGAGACAACAATGAGCAGTTCTTC.

This rearrangement joins TRBV6-5 to TRBJ2-7; no clear D gene. V was trimmed by 5 bases and J by 2 bases, leaving 13 bases between them. CDR1 MNHEY and CDR2 SVGAGI come from the germline V gene. The CDR3 extends over 14 amino acids. The chain's CDR3 is CASSLSPPPYEQYF. The CDR3 nucleotides are TGTGCCAGCAGTCTTAGCCCACCTCCCTACGAGCAGTACTTC.

The rearrangement joins TRBV15 to TRBJ2-7, with TRBD1 matching over 10 bases. Germline CDR1 is LNHNV and CDR2 is YYDKDF (reference sequence). The CDR3 consists of 15 residues. The V and J ends lost 5 bases and 2 bases, in that order; junction bases with no gene match: 6. The CDR3 here is CATSQDRGKTYEQYF. CDR3 DNA sequence: TGTGCCACCAGCCAGGACAGGGGGAAAACCTACGAGCAGTACTTC.

The V and J genes are TRBV6-5 and TRBJ2-7; the D gene is possibly TRBD1 (5 bases). Trimming took 2 bases from V and 4 from J, leaving 12 bases between them. Germline V gene data show CDR1 as MNHEY and CDR2 as SVGAGI. The CDR3 has 14 residues. The CDR3 DNA reads as TGTGCCAGCAGTTACGTCCCAGGGTTATACGAGCAGTACTTC. It is translated as CASSYVPGLYEQYF.

The V call is TRBV12-5, the J call TRBJ1-5; no definite D call. The CDR3 totals 13 residues. V was trimmed by 3 bases and J by 4 bases, leaving 7 bases between them. CDR1 and CDR2 (germline): LGHNT, FRNRAP. Here the CDR3 DNA reads TGTGCTAGTGGTTTAAGTCTAAATCAGCCCCAGCATTTT. It codes for CASGLSLNQPQHF.